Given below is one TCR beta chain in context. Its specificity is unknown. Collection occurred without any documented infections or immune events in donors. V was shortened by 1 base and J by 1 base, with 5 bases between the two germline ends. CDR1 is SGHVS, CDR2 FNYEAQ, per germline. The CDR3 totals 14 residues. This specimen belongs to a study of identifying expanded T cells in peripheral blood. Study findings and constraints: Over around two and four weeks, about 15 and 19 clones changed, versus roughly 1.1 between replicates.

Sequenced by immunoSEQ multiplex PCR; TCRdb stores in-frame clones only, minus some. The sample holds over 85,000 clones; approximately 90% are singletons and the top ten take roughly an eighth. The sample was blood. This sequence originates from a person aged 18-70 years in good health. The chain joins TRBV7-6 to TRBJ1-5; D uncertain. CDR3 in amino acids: CASSLGVSNQPQHF. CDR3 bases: TGTGCCAGCAGCTTAGGGGTCAGCAATCAGCCCCAGCATTTT. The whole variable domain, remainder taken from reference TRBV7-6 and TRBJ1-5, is GAGVSQSPRYKVTKRGQDVALRCDPISGHVSLYWYRQALGQGPEFLTYFNYEAQQDKSGLPNDRFSAERPEGSISTLTIQRTEQRDSAMYRCASSLGVSNQPQHFGDGTRLSIL.